The following is a T cell receptor (beta chain) sequence with its context. The antigen remains unidentified. Assay used: immunoSEQ multiplex PCR; TCRdb lists only in-frame clones, some missing. The profile shows some 150,000 clones, around 92% of them singletons. This sample is drawn from a study of T cell responses to AZD1222 COVID-19 vaccine. Findings and limits, study-wide: Clonal diversity may have been underestimated in mostly white British donors.

The CDR3 consists of 12 residues. Sequencing was performed on peripheral blood, taken 28 days after the second AZD1222 dose. The receptor's source is an adult who received the AZD1222 COVID-19 vaccine. The J gene is TRBJ1-5, the V gene TRBV21-1. TRBV21-1 is annotated as a pseudogene. The CDR3 sequence: CASSKGSQPQHF. CDR3 bases: TGTGCCAGCAGCAAAGGTAGTCAGCCCCAGCATTTT.